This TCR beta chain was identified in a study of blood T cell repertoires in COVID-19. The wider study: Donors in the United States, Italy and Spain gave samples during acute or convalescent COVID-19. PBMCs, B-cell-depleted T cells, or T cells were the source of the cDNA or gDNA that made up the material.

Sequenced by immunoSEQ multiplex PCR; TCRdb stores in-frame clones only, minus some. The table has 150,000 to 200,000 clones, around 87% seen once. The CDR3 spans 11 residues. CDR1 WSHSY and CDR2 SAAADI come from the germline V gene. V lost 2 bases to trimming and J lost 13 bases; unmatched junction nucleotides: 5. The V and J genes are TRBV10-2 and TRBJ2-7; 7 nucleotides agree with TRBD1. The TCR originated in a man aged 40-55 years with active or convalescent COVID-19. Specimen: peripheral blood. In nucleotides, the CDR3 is TGCGCCAGCAGTGAGGGGGGACAGTCCTACTTC. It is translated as CASSEGGQSYF.